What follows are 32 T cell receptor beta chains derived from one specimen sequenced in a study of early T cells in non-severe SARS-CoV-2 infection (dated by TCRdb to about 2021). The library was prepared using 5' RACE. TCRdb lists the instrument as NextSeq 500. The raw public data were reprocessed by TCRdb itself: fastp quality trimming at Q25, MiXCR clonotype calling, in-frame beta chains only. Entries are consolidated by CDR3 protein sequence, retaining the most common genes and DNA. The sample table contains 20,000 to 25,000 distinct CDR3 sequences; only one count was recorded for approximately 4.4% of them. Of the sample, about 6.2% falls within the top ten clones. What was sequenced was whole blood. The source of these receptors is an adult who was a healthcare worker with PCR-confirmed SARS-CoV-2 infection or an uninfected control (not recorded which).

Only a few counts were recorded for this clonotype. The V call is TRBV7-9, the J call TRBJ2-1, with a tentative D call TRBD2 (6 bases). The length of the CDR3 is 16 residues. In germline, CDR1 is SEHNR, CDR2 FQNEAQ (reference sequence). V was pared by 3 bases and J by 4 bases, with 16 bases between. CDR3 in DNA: TGTGCCAGCAGCTTCCGGGGACGGGAGAAATACAATGAGCAGTTCTTC. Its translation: CASSFRGREKYNEQFF. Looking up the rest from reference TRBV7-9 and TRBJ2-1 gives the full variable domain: DTGVSQNPRHKITKRGQNVTFRCDPISEHNRLYWYRQTLGQGPEFLTYFQNEAQLEKSRLLSDRFSAERPKGSFSTLEIQRTEQGDSAMYLCASSFRGREKYNEQFFGPGTRLTVL.

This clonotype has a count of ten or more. The CDR3 region is CASRTTWDSNQPQHF. The CDR3, as DNA: TGTGCCAGTCGTACAACATGGGACAGCAATCAGCCCCAGCATTTT. The chain employs TRBV19 and TRBJ1-5; tentative D call: TRBD1 (5 bases). Germline CDR1 and CDR2: LNHDA and SQIVND (reference sequence). This CDR3 contains 15 residues. The V end was cut by 8 bases, the J end by 1 base, with 15 bases between. The whole variable domain, remainder taken from reference TRBV19 and TRBJ1-5, is DGGITQSPKYLFRKEGQNVTLSCEQNLNHDAMYWYRQDPGQGLRLIYYSQIVNDFQKGDIAEGYSVSREKKESFPLTVTSAQKNPTAFYLCASRTTWDSNQPQHFGDGTRLSIL.

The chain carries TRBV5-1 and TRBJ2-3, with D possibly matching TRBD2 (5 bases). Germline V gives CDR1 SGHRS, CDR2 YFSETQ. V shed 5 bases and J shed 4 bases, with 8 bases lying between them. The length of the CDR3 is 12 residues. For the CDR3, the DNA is TGCGCCAGCAGACCGGAGGCAGATACGCAGTATTTT. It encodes CASRPEADTQYF.

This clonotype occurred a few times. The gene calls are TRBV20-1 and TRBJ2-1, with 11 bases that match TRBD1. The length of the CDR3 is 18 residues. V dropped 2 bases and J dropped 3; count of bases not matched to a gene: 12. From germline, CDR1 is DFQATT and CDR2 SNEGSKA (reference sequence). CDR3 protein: CSARFGTGGTGFYNEQFF. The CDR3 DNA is TGCAGTGCTAGATTCGGGACAGGGGGAACGGGCTTCTACAATGAGCAGTTCTTC.

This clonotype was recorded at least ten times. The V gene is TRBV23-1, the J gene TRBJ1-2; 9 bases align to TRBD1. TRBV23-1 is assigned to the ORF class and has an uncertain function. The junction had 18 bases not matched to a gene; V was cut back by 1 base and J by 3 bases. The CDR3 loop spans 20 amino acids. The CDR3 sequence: CASSQWPTGGNSTWDYGYTF. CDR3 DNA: TGCGCCAGCAGTCAATGGCCGACAGGGGGAAACTCAACTTGGGACTATGGCTACACCTTC.

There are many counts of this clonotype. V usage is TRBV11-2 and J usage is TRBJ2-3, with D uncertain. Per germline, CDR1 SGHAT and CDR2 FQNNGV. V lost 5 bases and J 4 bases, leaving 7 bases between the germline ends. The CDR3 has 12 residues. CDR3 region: CASSRYPDTQYF. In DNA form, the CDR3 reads TGTGCCAGCAGCCGATACCCAGATACGCAGTATTTT.

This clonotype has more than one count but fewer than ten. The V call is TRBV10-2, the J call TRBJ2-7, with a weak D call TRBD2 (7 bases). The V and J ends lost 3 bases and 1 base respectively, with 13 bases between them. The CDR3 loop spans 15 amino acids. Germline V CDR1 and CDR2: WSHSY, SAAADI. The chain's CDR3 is CASSEGGAVSYEQYF. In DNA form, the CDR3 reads TGCGCCAGCAGTGAAGGGGGGGCAGTGTCCTACGAGCAGTACTTC.

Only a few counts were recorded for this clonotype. CDR3 DNA: TGTGCCAGCAGTTACTCCCTCAGCGGGGGGGCAGTAGAAGATACGCAGTATTTT. Encoded protein: CASSYSLSGGAVEDTQYF. The chain couples TRBV6-5 to TRBJ2-3, with 10 bases lining up with TRBD2. The length of the CDR3 is 18 residues. CDR1 MNHEY and CDR2 SVGAGI come from the germline V gene. The ends lost 0 bases at V and 5 bases at J; junction bases unmatched: 11.

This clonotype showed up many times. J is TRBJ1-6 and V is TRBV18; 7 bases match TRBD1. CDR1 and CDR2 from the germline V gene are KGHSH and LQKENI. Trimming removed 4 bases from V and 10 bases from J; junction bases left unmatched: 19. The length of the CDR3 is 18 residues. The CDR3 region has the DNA TGTGCCAGCTCACTCTTCGAATCGGACAGGCTTCAGGACTCACCCCTCCACTTT. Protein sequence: CASSLFESDRLQDSPLHF.

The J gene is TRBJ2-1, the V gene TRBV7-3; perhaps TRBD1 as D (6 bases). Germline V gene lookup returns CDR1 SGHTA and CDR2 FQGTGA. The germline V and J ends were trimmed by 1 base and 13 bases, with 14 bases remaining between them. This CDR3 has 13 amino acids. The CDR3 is CASSLMGDNSQFF. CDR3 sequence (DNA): TGTGCCAGCAGCTTAATGGGGGACAACTCACAGTTCTTC.

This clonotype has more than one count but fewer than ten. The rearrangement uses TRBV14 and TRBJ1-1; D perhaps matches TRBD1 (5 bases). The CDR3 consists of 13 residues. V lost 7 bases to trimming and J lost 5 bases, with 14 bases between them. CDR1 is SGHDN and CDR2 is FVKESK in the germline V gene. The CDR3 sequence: CASKDSLTTEAFF. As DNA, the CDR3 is TGTGCCAGCAAAGACAGCTTAACAACTGAAGCTTTCTTT.

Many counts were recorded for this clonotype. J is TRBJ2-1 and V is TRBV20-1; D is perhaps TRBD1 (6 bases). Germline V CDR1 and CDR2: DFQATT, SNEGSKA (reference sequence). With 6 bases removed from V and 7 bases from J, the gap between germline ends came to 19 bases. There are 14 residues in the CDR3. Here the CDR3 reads CSAGTRQAWNEQFF. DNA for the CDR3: TGCAGTGCCGGAACGAGACAGGCTTGGAATGAGCAGTTCTTC.

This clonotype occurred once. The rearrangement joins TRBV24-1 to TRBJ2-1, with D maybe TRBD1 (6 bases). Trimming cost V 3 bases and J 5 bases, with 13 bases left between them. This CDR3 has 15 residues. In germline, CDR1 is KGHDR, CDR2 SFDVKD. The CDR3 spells CATSDGRGLNNEQFF. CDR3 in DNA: TGTGCCACCAGTGATGGCAGGGGCCTAAACAATGAGCAGTTCTTC.

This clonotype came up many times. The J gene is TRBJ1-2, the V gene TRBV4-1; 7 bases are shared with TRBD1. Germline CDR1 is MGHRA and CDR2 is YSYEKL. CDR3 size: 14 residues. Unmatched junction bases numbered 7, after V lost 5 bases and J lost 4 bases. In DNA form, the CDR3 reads TGCGCCAGCAGCAACTGGACAGGCCCCTATGGCTACACCTTC. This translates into CASSNWTGPYGYTF.

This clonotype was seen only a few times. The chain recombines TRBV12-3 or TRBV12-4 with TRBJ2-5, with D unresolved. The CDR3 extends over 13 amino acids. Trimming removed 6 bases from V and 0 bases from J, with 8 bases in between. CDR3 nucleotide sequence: TGTGCCAGCAGAACAGCGTACCAAGAGACCCAGTACTTC. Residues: CASRTAYQETQYF.

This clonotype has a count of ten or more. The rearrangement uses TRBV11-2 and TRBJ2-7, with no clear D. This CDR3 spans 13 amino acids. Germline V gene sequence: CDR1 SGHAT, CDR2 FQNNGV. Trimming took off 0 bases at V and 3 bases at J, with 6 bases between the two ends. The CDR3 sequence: CASSLDPGYEQYF. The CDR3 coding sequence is TGTGCCAGCAGCTTAGATCCCGGCTACGAGCAGTACTTC. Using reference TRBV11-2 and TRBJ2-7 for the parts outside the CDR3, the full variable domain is EAGVAQSPRYKIIEKRQSVAFWCNPISGHATLYWYQQILGQGPKLLIQFQNNGVVDDSQLPKDRFSAERLKGVDSTLKIQPAKLEDSAVYLCASSLDPGYEQYFGPGTRLTVT.

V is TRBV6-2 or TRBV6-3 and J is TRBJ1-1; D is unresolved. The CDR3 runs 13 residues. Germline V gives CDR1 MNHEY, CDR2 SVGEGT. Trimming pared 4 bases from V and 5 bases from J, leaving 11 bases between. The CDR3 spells CASSWSLGTEAFF. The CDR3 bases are TGTGCCAGCAGTTGGTCGTTAGGTACTGAAGCTTTCTTT.

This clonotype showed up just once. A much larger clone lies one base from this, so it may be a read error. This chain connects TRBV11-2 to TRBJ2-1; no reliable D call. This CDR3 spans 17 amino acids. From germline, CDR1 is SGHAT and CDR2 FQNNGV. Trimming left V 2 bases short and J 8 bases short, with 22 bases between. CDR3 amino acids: CASSLLSTTGKYYEQFF. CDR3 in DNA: TGTGCCAGCAGCTTACTGTCTACCACCGGTAAATACTATGAGCAGTTCTTC.

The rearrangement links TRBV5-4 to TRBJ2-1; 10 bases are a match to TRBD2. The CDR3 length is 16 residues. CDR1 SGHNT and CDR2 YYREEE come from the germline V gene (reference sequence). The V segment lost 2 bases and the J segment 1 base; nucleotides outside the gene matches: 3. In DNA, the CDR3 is TGTGCCAGCAGCTTACCTAGCGGGAGTTCCTACAATGAGCAGTTCTTC. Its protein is CASSLPSGSSYNEQFF.

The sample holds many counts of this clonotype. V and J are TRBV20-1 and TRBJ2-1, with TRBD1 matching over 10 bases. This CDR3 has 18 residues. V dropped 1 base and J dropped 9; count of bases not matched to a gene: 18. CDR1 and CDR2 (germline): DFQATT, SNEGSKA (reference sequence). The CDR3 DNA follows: TGCAGTGCTAGAGTGAGCGGGACAGGGGTCTCCCCCGGGGCTGAGCAGTTCTTC. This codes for CSARVSGTGVSPGAEQFF.

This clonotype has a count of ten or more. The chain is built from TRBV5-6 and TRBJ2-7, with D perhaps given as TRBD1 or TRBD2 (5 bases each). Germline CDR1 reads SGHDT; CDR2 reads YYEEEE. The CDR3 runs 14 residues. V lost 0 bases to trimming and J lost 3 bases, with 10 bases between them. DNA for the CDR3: TGTGCCAGCAGCTTGGCCGGGACCTTCTACGAGCAGTACTTC. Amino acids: CASSLAGTFYEQYF.

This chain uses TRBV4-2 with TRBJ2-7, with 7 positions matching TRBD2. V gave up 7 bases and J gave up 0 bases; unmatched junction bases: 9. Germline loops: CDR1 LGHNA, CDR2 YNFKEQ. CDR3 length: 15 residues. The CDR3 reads CASTKTSITSYEQYF. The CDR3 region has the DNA TGTGCCAGCACAAAGACTAGCATTACCTCCTACGAGCAGTACTTC.

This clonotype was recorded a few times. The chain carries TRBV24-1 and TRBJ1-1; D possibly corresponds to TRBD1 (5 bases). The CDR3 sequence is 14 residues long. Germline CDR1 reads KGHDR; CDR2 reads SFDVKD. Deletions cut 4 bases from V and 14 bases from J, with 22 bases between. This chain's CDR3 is CATSESGGSRGRFF. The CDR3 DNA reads TGTGCCACCAGTGAGTCGGGTGGGTCGAGGGGCCGCTTCTTT.

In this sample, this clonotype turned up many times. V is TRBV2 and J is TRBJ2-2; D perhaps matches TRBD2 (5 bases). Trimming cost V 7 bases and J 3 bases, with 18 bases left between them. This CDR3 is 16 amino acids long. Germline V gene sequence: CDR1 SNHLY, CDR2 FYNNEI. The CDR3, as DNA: TGTGCCAGCATATCAAGCTCGGGGTCGTACACCGGGGAGCTGTTTTTT. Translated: CASISSSGSYTGELFF.

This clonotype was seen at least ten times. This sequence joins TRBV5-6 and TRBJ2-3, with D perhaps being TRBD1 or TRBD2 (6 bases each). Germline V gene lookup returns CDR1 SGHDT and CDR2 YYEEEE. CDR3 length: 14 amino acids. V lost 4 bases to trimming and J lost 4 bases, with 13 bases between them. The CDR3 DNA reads TGTGCCAGCAGCAGGGGGGCCCTAGCAGATACGCAGTATTTT. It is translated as CASSRGALADTQYF.

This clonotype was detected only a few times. The CDR3 loop reads CASSFLGGTEAFF. CDR3 in DNA: TGTGCCAGCAGCTTTCTGGGGGGCACTGAAGCTTTCTTT. The chain links TRBV7-2 to TRBJ1-1, with TRBD1 as a possible D gene (5 bases). Germline CDR1 SGHTA, CDR2 FQGNSA. The length of the CDR3 is 13 residues. V was cut by 3 bases and J by 4 bases, with 9 bases left in between.

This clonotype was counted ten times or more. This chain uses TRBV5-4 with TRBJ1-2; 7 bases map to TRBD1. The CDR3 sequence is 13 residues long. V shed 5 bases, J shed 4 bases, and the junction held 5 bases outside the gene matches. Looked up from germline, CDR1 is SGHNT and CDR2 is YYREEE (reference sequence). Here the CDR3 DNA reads TGTGCCAGCAGACCGGGACAGTTCTATGGCTACACCTTC. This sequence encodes CASRPGQFYGYTF.

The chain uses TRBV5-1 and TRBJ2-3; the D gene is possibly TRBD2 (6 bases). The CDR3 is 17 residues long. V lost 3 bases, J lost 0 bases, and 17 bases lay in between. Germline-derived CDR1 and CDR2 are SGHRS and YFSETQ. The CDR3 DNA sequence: TGCGCCAGCAGCTCGGGACGGCGGGGATCCAGCACAGATACGCAGTATTTT. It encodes CASSSGRRGSSTDTQYF.

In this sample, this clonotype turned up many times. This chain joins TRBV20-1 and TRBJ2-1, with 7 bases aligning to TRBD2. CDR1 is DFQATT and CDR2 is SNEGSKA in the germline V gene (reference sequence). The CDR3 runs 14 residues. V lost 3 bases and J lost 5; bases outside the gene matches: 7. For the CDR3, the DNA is TGCAGTGCTAGCTGGGGGGGATTAAACAATGAGCAGTTCTTC. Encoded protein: CSASWGGLNNEQFF.

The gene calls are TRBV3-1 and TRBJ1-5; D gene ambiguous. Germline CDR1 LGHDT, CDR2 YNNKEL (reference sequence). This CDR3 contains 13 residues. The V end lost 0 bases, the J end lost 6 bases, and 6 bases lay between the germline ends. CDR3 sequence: CASSQDLSQPQHF. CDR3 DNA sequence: TGTGCCAGCAGCCAAGATCTTAGTCAGCCCCAGCATTTT. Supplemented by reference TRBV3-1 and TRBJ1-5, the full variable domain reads DTAVSQTPKYLVTQMGNDKSIKCEQNLGHDTMYWYKQDSKKFLKIMFSYNNKELIINETVPNRFSPKSPDKAHLNLHINSLELGDSAVYFCASSQDLSQPQHFGDGTRLSIL.

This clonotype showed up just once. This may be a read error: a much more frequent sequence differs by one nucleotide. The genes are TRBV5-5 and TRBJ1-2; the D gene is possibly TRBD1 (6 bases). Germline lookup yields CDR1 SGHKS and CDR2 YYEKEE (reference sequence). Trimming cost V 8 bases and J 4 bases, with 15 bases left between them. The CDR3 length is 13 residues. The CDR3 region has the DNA TGTGCCAGTTCCGGGACAAGGGCCTATGGCTACACCTTC. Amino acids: CASSGTRAYGYTF.

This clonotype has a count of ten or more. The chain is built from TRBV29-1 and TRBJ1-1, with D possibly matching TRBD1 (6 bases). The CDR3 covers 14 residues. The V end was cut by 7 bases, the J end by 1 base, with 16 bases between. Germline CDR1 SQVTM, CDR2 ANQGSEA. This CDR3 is CSAEGGASNTEAFF. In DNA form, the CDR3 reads TGCAGCGCCGAAGGGGGGGCGTCGAACACTGAAGCTTTCTTT.